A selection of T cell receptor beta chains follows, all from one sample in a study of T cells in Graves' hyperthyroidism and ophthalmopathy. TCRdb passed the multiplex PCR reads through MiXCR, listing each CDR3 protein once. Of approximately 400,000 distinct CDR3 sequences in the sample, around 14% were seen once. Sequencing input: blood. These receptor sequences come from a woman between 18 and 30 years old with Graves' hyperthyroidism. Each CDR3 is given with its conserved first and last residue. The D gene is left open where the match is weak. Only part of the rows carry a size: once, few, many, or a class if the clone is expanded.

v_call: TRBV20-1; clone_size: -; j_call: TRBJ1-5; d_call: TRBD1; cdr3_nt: TGCAGTGCAATCACGGACAGGGTTGAACAGCCCCAGCATTTT; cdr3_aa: CSAITDRVEQPQHF
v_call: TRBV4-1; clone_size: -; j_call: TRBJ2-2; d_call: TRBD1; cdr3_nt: TGCGCCAGCAGCCAAGAAGGAACAGGGGTCGGGGAGCTGTTTTTT; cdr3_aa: CASSQEGTGVGELFF
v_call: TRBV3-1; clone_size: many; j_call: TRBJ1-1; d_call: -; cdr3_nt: TGTGCCAGCAGCCACCACAGGGTAGACACTGAAGCTTTCTTT; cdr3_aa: CASSHHRVDTEAFF
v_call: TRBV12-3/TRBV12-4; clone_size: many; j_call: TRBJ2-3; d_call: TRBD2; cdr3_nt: TGTGCCAGCACCGAGCGGGGGCATTTTCTGACGCAGTATTTT; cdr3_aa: CASTERGHFLTQYF
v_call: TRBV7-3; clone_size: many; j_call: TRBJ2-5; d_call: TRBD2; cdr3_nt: TGTGCCAGCAGCCCCCAGGGACTAGCGGGAGAGACCCAGTACTTC; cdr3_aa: CASSPQGLAGETQYF
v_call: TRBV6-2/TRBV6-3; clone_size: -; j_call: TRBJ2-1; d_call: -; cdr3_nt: TGTGCCAGCGGTCCCCAGGGAGGATATGAGCAGTTCTTC; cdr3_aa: CASGPQGGYEQFF
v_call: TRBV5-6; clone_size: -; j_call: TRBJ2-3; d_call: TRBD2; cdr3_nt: TGTGCCAGCAGCTTGGGAATTAGCGGGAGTACTAGCACAGATACGCAGTATTTT; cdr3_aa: CASSLGISGSTSTDTQYF
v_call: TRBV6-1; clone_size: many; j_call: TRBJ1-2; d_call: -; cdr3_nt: TGTGCCAGCAGTTATAAAAACGGCAACTATGGCTACACCTTC; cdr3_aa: CASSYKNGNYGYTF
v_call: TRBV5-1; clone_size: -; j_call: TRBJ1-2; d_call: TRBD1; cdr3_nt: TGCGCCAGCAGCTTGGATGCCCCGGGACAGGATAACTATGGCTACACCTTC; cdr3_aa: CASSLDAPGQDNYGYTF
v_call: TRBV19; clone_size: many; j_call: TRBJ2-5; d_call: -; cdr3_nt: TGTGCCAGTAGTACCCGACTGGGGGAGACAGAGACCCAGTACTTC; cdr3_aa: CASSTRLGETETQYF
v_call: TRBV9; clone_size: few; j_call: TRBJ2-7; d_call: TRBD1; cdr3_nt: TGTGCCAGCAGCATGAGGGGACAGGGTTTCCACGAGCAGTACTTC; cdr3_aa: CASSMRGQGFHEQYF
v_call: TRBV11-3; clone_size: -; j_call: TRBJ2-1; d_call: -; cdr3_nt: TGTGCCAGCAGCTTAGATGGAGAGACGGGGTCCTACAATGAGCAGTTCTTC; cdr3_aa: CASSLDGETGSYNEQFF
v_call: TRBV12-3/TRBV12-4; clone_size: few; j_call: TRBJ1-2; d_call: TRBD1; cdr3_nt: TGTGCCAGCAGTTCGCTCACGGGACAGGGGGCGGACTATGGCTACACCTTC; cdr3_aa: CASSSLTGQGADYGYTF
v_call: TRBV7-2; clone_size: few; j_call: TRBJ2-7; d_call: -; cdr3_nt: TGTGCCAGCAGCACACAGAACTCCTACGAGCAGTACTTC; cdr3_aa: CASSTQNSYEQYF